This T cell receptor (beta chain) was profiled in a study of T-cell reconstitution after alpha-beta-depleted transplantation in children. A library of TCRbeta sequences, prepared with unique molecular identifiers, was generated. TCRdb fed the PCR reads into MiXCR, producing one record per CDR3 protein. The table includes 190,000 or so distinct CDR3 sequences, around 6.8% detected once. This clonotype has at least ten counts. This clonotype was sampled from a human donor who donated a stem cell graft to a child with Wiskott-Aldrich syndrome. The sample consisted of PBMCs from the stem cell graft donor, taken from the stem cell graft.

This chain's CDR3 is CASTGTGQGNQPQHF. Written as DNA, the CDR3 is TGTGCCAGCACCGGAACGGGACAGGGGAATCAGCCCCAGCATTTT. The chain recombines TRBV6-5 with TRBJ1-5; 10 bases agree with TRBD1. The CDR3 totals 15 residues. The germline V gene encodes CDR1 MNHEY and CDR2 SVGAGI. The junction had 7 bases not matched to a gene; V was cut back by 7 bases and J by 4 bases.